This TCR beta chain originates from a study of blood T cell repertoires in COVID-19. In the study overall: There were acute and convalescent COVID-19 samples, and they came from the United States, Italy and Spain. PBMCs, B-cell-depleted T cells, or T cells were the source of the cDNA or gDNA that made up the material.

Original handling: For nucleated cells, counts were estimated from reference gene primer amplification. This table comes from immunoSEQ multiplex PCR, and its TCRdb copy is limited to in-frame clones, with some not included. For V, J and clone size, that table is used; D and trimming come from the DNA. The table has under 200,000 clones, about nine tenths seen once. A single count supports this clone. Participant age was roughly 18 to 100 years, and participants resided in 25 or so US areas. The J segment lost 2 bases and the V segment lost 4 bases, leaving 13 bases of the junction unmatched. CDR1 and CDR2 from the germline V gene are MNHNS and SASEGT. The CDR3 totals 18 residues.

The chain links TRBV6-1 to TRBJ1-5, with 8 bases aligning to TRBD1. The receptor was isolated from a woman between 18 and 29 years old who had recovered from COVID-19. Sequencing was performed on PBMCs or T cells enriched from blood (not recorded which). The CDR3 bases are TGTGCCAGCAGTGGTCAGGGGGCAGTCAATATACGCAATCAGCCCCAGCATTTT. It translates to CASSGQGAVNIRNQPQHF.